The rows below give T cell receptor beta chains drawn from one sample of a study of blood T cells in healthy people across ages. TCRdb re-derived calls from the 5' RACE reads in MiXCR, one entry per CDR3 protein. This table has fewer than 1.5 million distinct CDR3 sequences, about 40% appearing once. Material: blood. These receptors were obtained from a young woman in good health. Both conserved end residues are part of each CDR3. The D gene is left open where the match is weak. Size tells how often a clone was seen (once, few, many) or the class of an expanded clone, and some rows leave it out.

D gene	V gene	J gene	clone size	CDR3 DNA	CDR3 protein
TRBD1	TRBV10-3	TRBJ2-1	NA	TGTACCATCAGCGAGCCCGGACAGGGGATACCCAAAAACATTCAGTTCTTC	CTISEPGQGIPKNIQFF
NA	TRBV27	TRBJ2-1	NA	TGTGCCAGCACCAAAACCGGGTACAATGAGCAGTTCTTC	CASTKTGYNEQFF
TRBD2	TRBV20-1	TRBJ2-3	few	TGCAGTGCTGCCCGTCGGCCTAGCGGGCGTACCACAGATACGCAGTATTTT	CSAARRPSGRTTDTQYF
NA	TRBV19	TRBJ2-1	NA	TGTGCCAGTAAACCCAGGGGGGCCCCCTACAATGAGCAGTTCTTC	CASKPRGAPYNEQFF
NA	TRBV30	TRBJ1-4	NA	TGTGCCTGGATTGACGCCGGGACGGAGGGTGGAAAACTGTTTTTT	CAWIDAGTEGGKLFF
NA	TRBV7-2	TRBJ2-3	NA	TGTGCCAGCAGCTTTCAACGGCAGTTAGATACGCAGTATTTT	CASSFQRQLDTQYF
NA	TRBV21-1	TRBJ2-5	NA	TGTGCCAGCAGCAACCGACAGGGGGCCTGGGTTTGGGAGACCCAGTACTTC	CASSNRQGAWVWETQYF
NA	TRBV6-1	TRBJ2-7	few	TGTGCCAGCAGGCGGGCGGGGCAGGGGGATCAAAATTCCTACGAGCAGTACTTC	CASRRAGQGDQNSYEQYF
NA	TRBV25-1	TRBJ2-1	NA	TGTGCCAGCAGTAAATATAAATCCGATTACAATGAGCAGTTCTTC	CASSKYKSDYNEQFF
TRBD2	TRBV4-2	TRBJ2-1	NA	TGTGCCAGCAGCCAAGGAACTAGCGGATTCTCCTACAATGAGCAGTTCTTC	CASSQGTSGFSYNEQFF
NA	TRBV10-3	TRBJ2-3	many	TGTGCCATCAGTGAGAAGGCGGATACGCAGTATTTT	CAISEKADTQYF
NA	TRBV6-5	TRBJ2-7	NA	TGTGCCAGCAGTTACTCTGACGTAGGATCCTACGAGCAGTACTTC	CASSYSDVGSYEQYF
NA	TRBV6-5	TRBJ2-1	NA	TGTGCCACGTCACAGAGACATAACGGGGATGAGCAGTTCTTC	CATSQRHNGDEQFF
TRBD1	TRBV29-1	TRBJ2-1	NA	TGCAGCGGGGACAGGGGGCATGAGCAGTTCTTC	CSGDRGHEQFF
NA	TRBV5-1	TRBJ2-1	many	TGCGCCAGCGGGGTTGGTGAGCAGTTCTTC	CASGVGEQFF
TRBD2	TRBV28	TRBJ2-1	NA	TGTGCCAGCAGAAGTTTAGCGGGCGGGGGGCCGTACAATGAGCAGTTCTTC	CASRSLAGGGPYNEQFF
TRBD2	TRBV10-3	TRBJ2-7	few	TGTGCCATCAGCCCCGGGACTAGCGGGAACTACGAGCAGTACTTC	CAISPGTSGNYEQYF
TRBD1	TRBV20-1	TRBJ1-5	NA	TGCAGTGCTAGTGCAGGGGGAGATCAGCCCCAGCATTTT	CSASAGGDQPQHF
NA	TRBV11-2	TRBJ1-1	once	TGTGCCAGCAGCTCCCACCCTGGACTGAACACTGAAGCTTTCTTT	CASSSHPGLNTEAFF
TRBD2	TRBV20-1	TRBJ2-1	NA	TGCAGTGCTAGACCCGTGGTAGCGGGAGGTCATGAGCAGTTCTTC	CSARPVVAGGHEQFF
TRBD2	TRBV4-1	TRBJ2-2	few	TGCGCCAGCAGCCCCCGGCAGACTAGCGGGGGTTGGAACACCGGGGAGCTGTTTTTT	CASSPRQTSGGWNTGELFF
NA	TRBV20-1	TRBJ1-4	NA	TGCAGTGCTAAGATTGCAACTAATGAAAAACTGTTTTTT	CSAKIATNEKLFF
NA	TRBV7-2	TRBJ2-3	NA	TGTGCCAGCAGCTTCGTTTCCCTTAGCACAGATACGCAGTATTTT	CASSFVSLSTDTQYF
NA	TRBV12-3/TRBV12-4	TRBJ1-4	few	TGTGCCAGCGCCAGGACTTTAGATGAAAAACTGTTTTTT	CASARTLDEKLFF
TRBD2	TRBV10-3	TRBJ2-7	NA	TGTGCCATCCAGGGACTAGCGGGAGGGCCGGGGGAGCAGTACTTC	CAIQGLAGGPGEQYF
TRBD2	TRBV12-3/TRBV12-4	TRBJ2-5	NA	TGTGCCAGCGGTAAGACTGGCGGGGGGGCCTTTTGGAATGAGCAGTACTTC	CASGKTGGGAFWNEQYF
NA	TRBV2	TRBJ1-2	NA	TGTGCCAGCAACCGGGACGGAGTTAACTATGACGGCTACACCTTC	CASNRDGVNYDGYTF
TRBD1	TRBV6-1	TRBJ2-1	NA	TGTGCCAGCAGGACCGGACAGGGATACTACAATGAGCAGTTCTTC	CASRTGQGYYNEQFF
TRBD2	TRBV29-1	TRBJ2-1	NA	TGCAGCGTTGGGGAGGGGCCGTGCAATGAGCAGTTCTTC	CSVGEGPCNEQFF
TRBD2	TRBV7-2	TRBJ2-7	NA	TGTGCCAGCAGCCCAGGGGCGACTAGCGGTACCTACGAGCAGTACTTC	CASSPGATSGTYEQYF
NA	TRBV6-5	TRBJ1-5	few	TGTGCCAGCAGTTCATCGGGTAGGCTAAATCAGCCCCAGCATTTT	CASSSSGRLNQPQHF
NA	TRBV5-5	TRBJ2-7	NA	TGTGCCAGCAGCCCCTACAGCTACGAGCGGTACTTC	CASSPYSYERYF
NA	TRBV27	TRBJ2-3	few	TGTGCCAGCACTGAGGTACCCACAGATACGCAGTATTTT	CASTEVPTDTQYF
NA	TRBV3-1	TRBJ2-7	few	TGTGCCAGCAGCCAAGAAACAGGGGAGGTCGAGCAGTACTTC	CASSQETGEVEQYF
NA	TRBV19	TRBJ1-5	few	TGTGCCAGTAGTATGGGCATTAATCAGCCCCAGCATTTT	CASSMGINQPQHF
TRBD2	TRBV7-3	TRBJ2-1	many	TGTGCCAGCAGCTTCACGGGGGGATTCACAAACAATGAGCAGTTCTTC	CASSFTGGFTNNEQFF
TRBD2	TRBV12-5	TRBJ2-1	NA	TGTGCTAGTGGTTTGCTTGGGCTAGCGGGAGGGATGGCCTACAATGAGCAGTTCTTC	CASGLLGLAGGMAYNEQFF
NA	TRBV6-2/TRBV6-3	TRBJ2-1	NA	TGTGCCAGCAGAACCCCTCCTAGTTTGAGGGGTGAGCAGTTCTTC	CASRTPPSLRGEQFF
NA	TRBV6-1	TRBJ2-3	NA	TGTGCCAGCAGTGATTCCCTACAAGGGACGCAGTATTTT	CASSDSLQGTQYF
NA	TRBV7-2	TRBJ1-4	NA	TGTGCCAGCAGCCGTGGACTGGGGGGTAGTGAAGAACTGTTTTTT	CASSRGLGGSEELFF
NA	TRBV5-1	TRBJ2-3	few	TGCGCCAGCAGCTTAGCCGGGGTCACCTATGGAGATACGCAGTATTTT	CASSLAGVTYGDTQYF
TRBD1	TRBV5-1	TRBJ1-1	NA	TGCGCCAGCAGCTTGTCAGGGGGCATCACTGAAGCTTTCTTT	CASSLSGGITEAFF
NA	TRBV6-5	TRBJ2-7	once	TGTGCCAGCTCAAACAGTGCCCACGAGCAGTACTTC	CASSNSAHEQYF
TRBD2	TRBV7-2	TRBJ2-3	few	TGTGCCAGCAGCTTAAGGGTACCTAGCGGGGGGGGCACGGATACGCAGTATTTT	CASSLRVPSGGGTDTQYF
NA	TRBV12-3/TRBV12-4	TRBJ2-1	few	TGTGCCAGCACCATAACGCCCCTGTCCGAGCAGTTCTTC	CASTITPLSEQFF
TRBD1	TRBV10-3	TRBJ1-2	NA	TGTGCCATCTATATACCGGGACAGGGTTCCGATCATGGCTACACCTTC	CAIYIPGQGSDHGYTF
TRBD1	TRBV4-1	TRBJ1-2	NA	TGCGCCAGCAGCCAAGTAATCGGGACAGGAAACGACTACACCTTC	CASSQVIGTGNDYTF
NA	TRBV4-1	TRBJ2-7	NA	TGCGCCAGCAGCCAAGATGCGGGACCCTCTCTCGAGCAGTACTTC	CASSQDAGPSLEQYF
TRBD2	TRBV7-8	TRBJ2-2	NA	TGTGCCAGCAGCCCACACGGGACTACGAACACCGGGGAGCTGTTTTTT	CASSPHGTTNTGELFF
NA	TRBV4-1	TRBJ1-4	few	TGCGCCAGCACCAAAAGACAAGGGGGGAAAGAAGAAAAACTGTTTTTT	CASTKRQGGKEEKLFF
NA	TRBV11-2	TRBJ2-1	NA	TGTGCCAGCAGCTTAAAGGCGTTCGTCAATGAGCAGTTCTTC	CASSLKAFVNEQFF
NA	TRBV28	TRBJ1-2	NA	TGTGCCAGCGTCCCTGTGCGGGGGACGGGCTACACCTTC	CASVPVRGTGYTF
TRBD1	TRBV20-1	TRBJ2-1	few	TGCAGTGCTACCAAACAGGGGTTCCCCAACTACAATGAGCAGTTCTTC	CSATKQGFPNYNEQFF
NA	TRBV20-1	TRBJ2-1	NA	TGCAGTGCTAGTATCGGCGGAGGAAATGAGCAGTTCTTC	CSASIGGGNEQFF
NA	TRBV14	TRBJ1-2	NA	TGTGCCAGCAGCCAGTCGACGGCAGGGGCTGGCTACACCTTC	CASSQSTAGAGYTF
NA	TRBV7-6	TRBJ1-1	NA	TGTGCCAGCAGCTTAACGGTCAACATTGAAGCTTTCTTT	CASSLTVNIEAFF
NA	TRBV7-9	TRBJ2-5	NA	TGTGCCAGCACGCGGTTAATAGGGGTAGGGGGAGAGACCCAGTACTTC	CASTRLIGVGGETQYF
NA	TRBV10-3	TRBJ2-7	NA	TGTGCCATTGGGACTTACAATGAGCAGTACTTC	CAIGTYNEQYF
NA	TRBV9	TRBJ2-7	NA	TGTGCCAGCAGCGTAGGTGACTCCCTCGCCGAGCAGTACTTC	CASSVGDSLAEQYF